The entry below describes one T cell receptor beta chain. This specimen belongs to a study of cytomegalovirus exposure and HLA in healthy donors. The CDR3 has 14 amino acids. With V trimmed by 4 bases and J by 8 bases, 6 bases remained unmatched. The germline V gene has CDR1 SNHLY and CDR2 FYNNEI. PCR employed 60 Vbeta and 13 Jbeta primers. TCRdb's table, derived via immunoSEQ multiplex PCR, lists solely in-frame clones and lacks some. Across 85,000 or so clones, the top ten clones capture about 1.1% of the sample. The sample consisted of PBMCs. The receptor was isolated from a woman younger than 45 in good health and CMV-seronegative. The chain carries TRBV2 and TRBJ1-4, with 8 bases lining up with TRBD1. The CDR3 nucleotides are TGTGCCAGCAGTGTCGGACAGGGTGGGGAAAAACTGTTTTTT. Translating it yields CASSVGQGGEKLFF.